Sequencing of this T cell receptor beta chain was carried out in a study of T cells after yellow fever vaccination. Of note for this clonotype: Its antigen remains unidentified.

Study observations and caveats: In FACS-sorted repertoires, abundant clonotypes from the bulk population could appear as contaminants. The secondary response peaked faster, at day 5 versus 15, but was weaker. Primary-vaccination clones mostly resurfaced post-booster (about 96% CD4, 85% to 90% CD8).

TCRdb reprocessed the 5' RACE reads via MiXCR and lists one record per CDR3 protein. The sample holds about 350,000 distinct CDR3 sequences, approximately 12% seen once. The sequencing here drew on CD4+ T cells sorted from PBMCs, taken 15 days after the yellow fever booster vaccination. The sequence was collected from a man younger than 35 who received the YFV17D yellow fever vaccine.

The CDR3 reads CASSWGLAGAGDTQYF. CDR3 bases: TGTGCCAGCAGCTGGGGGCTAGCGGGGGCCGGGGATACGCAGTATTTT. The rearrangement uses TRBV5-6 and TRBJ2-3; 10 bases agree with TRBD2. Per the germline V gene, CDR1 is SGHDT and CDR2 is YYEEEE. Losses at the gene ends were 3 bases for V and 6 bases for J; bases not matched to a gene: 10. The length of the CDR3 is 16 residues.